Shown below are 6 T cell receptor beta chains from a single sample sequenced in a study of control samples from healthy donors and cancer patients. TCRdb keeps only in-frame clones here, not all; method: immunoSEQ multiplex PCR. The sample includes some 110,000 clones, around 91% of them seen just once. Sequencing used PBMCs. These receptors were collected from a woman in her forties or fifties with colorectal cancer.

The chain is built from TRBV7-6 and TRBJ2-1, with D maybe TRBD2 (7 bases). Germline-derived CDR1 and CDR2 are SGHVS and FNYEAQ. The length of the CDR3 is 15 residues. V lost 5 bases, J lost 2 bases, and 13 bases lay in between. The CDR3 sequence: CASSRGGTTYNEQFF. The CDR3 nucleotides read TGTGCCAGCAGCCGCGGGGGCACCACCTACAATGAGCAGTTCTTC. Full variable domain (outside the CDR3, taken from reference TRBV7-6 and TRBJ2-1): GAGVSQSPRYKVTKRGQDVALRCDPISGHVSLYWYRQALGQGPEFLTYFNYEAQQDKSGLPNDRFSAERPEGSISTLTIQRTEQRDSAMYRCASSRGGTTYNEQFFGPGTRLTVL.

The chain couples TRBV9 to TRBJ2-7, with TRBD2 matching 8 bases. The germline gives CDR1 SGDLS, CDR2 YYNGEE. The length of the CDR3 is 15 residues. V shed 4 bases and J 2 bases; nucleotides not matched to a gene: 8. CDR3 residues: CASSTRGGLPYEQYF. CDR3 DNA sequence: TGTGCCAGCAGCACTCGGGGGGGATTGCCCTACGAGCAGTACTTC.

The genes are TRBV19 and TRBJ1-1; D is unresolved. The CDR3 spans 14 residues. Germline CDR1 and CDR2: LNHDA and SQIVND (reference sequence). V was clipped by 0 bases and J by 2 bases, with 7 bases between them. The CDR3 is CASSIEGRNTEAFF. Written as DNA, the CDR3 is TGTGCCAGTAGTATAGAGGGCAGAAACACTGAAGCTTTCTTT.

The chain is built from TRBV2 and TRBJ1-1; unclear D gene. The CDR3 has 10 residues. V was trimmed by 8 bases and J by 4 bases, leaving 5 bases between them. Germline CDR1 is SNHLY and CDR2 is FYNNEI. Here the CDR3 DNA reads TGTGCCAGCTGGGCCACTGAAGCTTTCTTT. Protein product: CASWATEAFF.

This chain links TRBV7-2 with TRBJ2-7, with 8 nucleotides matching TRBD1. CDR3 size: 15 residues. V dropped 8 bases and J dropped 0; count of bases not matched to a gene: 9. Germline V gene lookup returns CDR1 SGHTA and CDR2 FQGNSA. In nucleotides, the CDR3 is TGTGCCAGCGGCGCTTCCGGGACAGGCTCCTACGAGCAGTACTTC. Encoded protein: CASGASGTGSYEQYF.

This clone was detected once. This chain uses TRBV15 with TRBJ2-3; D remains unclear. CDR1 is LNHNV, CDR2 YYDKDF, per germline (reference sequence). The CDR3 spans 14 residues. V dropped 9 bases and J dropped 0 bases, with 13 bases sitting between them. The DNA of the CDR3 is TGTGCCACGGCCCCGTTCGGGAGCACAGATACGCAGTATTTT. This encodes CATAPFGSTDTQYF.